The rows below give T cell receptor beta chains drawn from one sample of a study of T cell repertoires in cytomegalovirus infection. Using its own MiXCR run on the reads, TCRdb lists one record per CDR3 protein. The sample contains about 310,000 distinct CDR3 sequences, 20% to 30% of which appear only once. Antigen specificity for these receptors is unknown. The material sequenced was cultured PBMCs, taken from culture after CMV antigen stimulation. Source of these receptors: a human donor in good health (CMV status not recorded). Some clones in this sample may be carry-over from other donors' samples. CDR3s include the opening cysteine and the closing phenylalanine or tryptophan. A D gene is named only where the DNA matches it firmly. Not all rows give a size; the values are once, few, many and, for expanded clones, a class.

- | TRBJ1-2 | TRBV7-9 | - | TGTGCCAGCAGCTTAAGGGACTGGAACTATGGCTACACCTTC | CASSLRDWNYGYTF
- | TRBJ1-6 | TRBV19 | - | TGTGCCAGTACCTCTCTTCAGGGTGGGACGGGGAATTCACCCCTCCACTTT | CASTSLQGGTGNSPLHF
TRBD2 | TRBJ2-5 | TRBV27 | - | TGTGCCAGCATACCTAGCGGGAGGGGTCAAGAGACCCAGTACTTC | CASIPSGRGQETQYF
- | TRBJ1-4 | TRBV18 | once | TGTGCCAGCTCACCAGGGAGGATAACTAATGAAAAACTGTTTTTT | CASSPGRITNEKLFF
- | TRBJ2-2 | TRBV27 | many | TGTGCCAGCAGTAATAGACAGAAGATCGCGAACACCGGGGAGCTGTTTTTT | CASSNRQKIANTGELFF
- | TRBJ2-5 | TRBV5-6 | - | TGTGCCAGCAGCTTCGGGGCAGGGGTGACCCAGTACTTC | CASSFGAGVTQYF
- | TRBJ2-1 | TRBV7-9 | few | TGTGCCAGCAGCTTAAACGAGTTTGGGAGTCTAAATGAGCAGTTCTTC | CASSLNEFGSLNEQFF
- | TRBJ2-3 | TRBV20-1 | few | TGCAGTGCTAGATTTAGTGAGGCGACTCGCGTATATACGCAGTATTTT | CSARFSEATRVYTQYF
TRBD2 | TRBJ2-7 | TRBV27 | - | TGTGCCAGCAGTTTCTCAGCGGGAGGGTACGAGCAGTACTTC | CASSFSAGGYEQYF
TRBD1 | TRBJ2-3 | TRBV7-2 | many | TGTGCCAGCAGCTCACCCGGCGAGACAGGGGTAGTGTATACGCAGTATTTT | CASSSPGETGVVYTQYF
- | TRBJ2-3 | TRBV27 | few | TGTGCCAGCAGTCCCTGGACACTCACCAGCACAGATACGCAGTATTTT | CASSPWTLTSTDTQYF